These 3 T cell receptor beta chains were all obtained from the same sample, sequenced in a study of OX40 agonist ivuxolimab in advanced cancers. Assay: immunoSEQ multiplex PCR; the TCRdb copy retains only in-frame clones and omits some. This table holds 60,000 to 75,000 clones, 86% found once. The specimen comprised CD4+ or CD8+ T cells sorted from blood, sampled in a trial of the OX40 agonist ivuxolimab. These receptors were collected from an adult with an advanced solid tumor such as melanoma, head and neck, liver or kidney cancer.

V usage is TRBV11-3 and J usage is TRBJ1-2, with D possibly being TRBD1 (6 bases). The CDR3 length is 15 residues. Trimming cost V 6 bases and J 6 bases, with 20 bases left between them. The germline V gene encodes CDR1 SGHNT and CDR2 YENEEA. DNA of the CDR3: TGTGCCAGCAGTCCCTCCCGGGGGCGGGGTGATGGCTACACCTTC. Translation gives CASSPSRGRGDGYTF.

The rearrangement uses TRBV5-1 and TRBJ2-3; TRBD1 is a possible D gene (6 bases). V was trimmed by 4 bases and J by 4 bases, leaving 16 bases between them. The CDR3 spans 15 residues. Germline V gives CDR1 SGHRS, CDR2 YFSETQ. This CDR3 reads CASSPQGGFSDTQYF. CDR3 DNA sequence: TGCGCCAGCAGCCCCCAAGGGGGTTTCTCAGATACGCAGTATTTT.

V and J are TRBV4-3 and TRBJ1-5, with unresolved D. CDR1 is LGHNA and CDR2 is YSLEER in the germline V gene. The V gene lost 0 bases and the J gene lost 2 bases, with 8 bases spanning the gap. The CDR3 covers 15 residues. The CDR3 DNA sequence: TGCGCCAGCAGCCAAGATACTGGGGGCAATCAGCCCCAGCATTTT. Translating it yields CASSQDTGGNQPQHF.